Shown below are 24 T cell receptor beta chains from a single sample sequenced in a study of T cell clones after liver transplantation. Produced via immunoSEQ multiplex PCR; TCRdb's table is partial and in-frame only. The table records over 60,000 clones, 80% of them present only once. Sequences were derived from CD4+ T cells from blood, sampled before liver transplant. These receptors were obtained from a human donor who received a liver transplant.

The chain employs TRBV7-2 and TRBJ1-5; 7 nucleotides line up with TRBD1. Germline V gene lookup returns CDR1 SGHTA and CDR2 FQGNSA. The CDR3 contains 14 residues. The V and J ends lost 5 bases and 6 bases, in that order; junction bases with no gene match: 7. CDR3 in DNA: TGTGCCAGCAGCCTCTACAGGGGTCCTCAGCCCCAGCATTTT. Protein: CASSLYRGPQPQHF.

The chain links TRBV25-1 to TRBJ2-1; TRBD1 might be the D (7 bases). Per germline, CDR1 MGHDK and CDR2 SYGVNS. The CDR3 consists of 16 residues. The V gene lost 1 base and the J gene lost 5 bases, with 15 bases spanning the gap. For the CDR3, the DNA is TGTGCCAGCAGTGAATTTCCAGGGGGGTCCCACAATGAGCAGTTCTTC. This gives the protein CASSEFPGGSHNEQFF.

The chain has TRBV29-1 and TRBJ1-4; TRBD1 might be the D (5 bases). V lost 4 bases and J lost 5, with 20 bases in between. Germline V gives CDR1 SQVTM, CDR2 ANQGSEA. The CDR3 contains 16 residues. In nucleotides, the CDR3 is TGCAGCGTTGCACGGCCCCAGGGAGGGGAAAATGAAAAACTGTTTTTT. This gives the protein CSVARPQGGENEKLFF.

The chain links TRBV5-4 to TRBJ1-1; weak D call: TRBD1 (6 bases). Germline V gives CDR1 SGHNT, CDR2 YYREEE (reference sequence). V was cut by 3 bases and J by 4 bases, with 10 bases left in between. This CDR3 comprises 13 residues. The CDR3 reads CASSSTGSTEAFF. CDR3 nucleotides: TGTGCCAGCAGCTCCACAGGGAGCACTGAAGCTTTCTTT.

The V call is TRBV15, the J call TRBJ2-5, with D possibly being TRBD1 (5 bases). The CDR3 is 15 amino acids. The germline CDR1 and CDR2 sequences are LNHNV and YYDKDF (reference sequence). Trimming pared 2 bases from V and 1 base from J, leaving 11 bases between. The CDR3 loop is CATSRRQYLQETQYF. Here the CDR3 DNA reads TGTGCCACCAGCAGAAGACAGTACCTCCAAGAGACCCAGTACTTC.

J is TRBJ1-2 and V is TRBV6-6; 7 nucleotides agree with TRBD1. The germline CDR1 and CDR2 sequences are MNHNY and SVGAGI (reference sequence). With 5 bases clipped from V and 2 bases from J, the junction kept 8 bases outside the gene matches. The CDR3 length is 15 residues. CDR3 in amino acids: CASSLQGRRNYGYTF. The CDR3 nucleotides are TGTGCCAGCAGTCTACAGGGGCGTCGGAACTATGGCTACACCTTC.

The genes are TRBV5-1 and TRBJ2-1; 8 bases align to TRBD2. The germline V gene has CDR1 SGHRS and CDR2 YFSETQ. This CDR3 comprises 16 residues. Trimming removed 4 bases from V and 1 base from J; junction bases left unmatched: 7. As DNA, the CDR3 is TGCGCCAGCAGCAGTCCGGCGGGAGGATCCTACAATGAGCAGTTCTTC. Its protein is CASSSPAGGSYNEQFF.

V gene TRBV18 combines with J gene TRBJ2-7; no clear D. V gave up 5 bases and J gave up 2 bases, with 13 bases separating them. CDR3 length equals 14 residues. Germline CDR1 KGHSH, CDR2 LQKENI. CDR3 DNA: TGTGCCAGCTCATCGAGTCAAGGCCCCTACGAGCAGTACTTC. Protein: CASSSSQGPYEQYF.

This clone was recorded once. CDR3 protein: CASSPPGSEAFF. As DNA, the CDR3 is TGTGCCAGCAGTCCCCCGGGCTCTGAAGCTTTCTTT. The rearrangement links TRBV6-6 to TRBJ1-1, with D uncertain. Trimming cost V 5 bases and J 6 bases, with 10 bases left between them. Germline V lookup: CDR1 MNHNY, CDR2 SVGAGI (reference sequence). The CDR3 is 12 residues long.

In nucleotides, the CDR3 is TGTGCCAGCAGTTTGATCGGGACTAGCGGGAGTTGGGAGCAGTTCTTC. The encoded protein is CASSLIGTSGSWEQFF. The rearrangement uses TRBV28 and TRBJ2-1; 14 nucleotides line up with TRBD2. V was clipped by 3 bases and J by 10 bases; unmatched bases: 8. CDR1 is MDHEN, CDR2 SYDVKM, per germline. The CDR3 is 16 amino acids.

The chain recombines TRBV7-2 with TRBJ2-2, with 10 bases fitting TRBD2. Losses at the gene ends were 2 bases for V and 4 bases for J; bases not matched to a gene: 7. Germline V lookup: CDR1 SGHTA, CDR2 FQGNSA. The CDR3 covers 17 residues. This chain's CDR3 is CASSLNSGRLGTGELFF. The DNA for the CDR3 is TGTGCCAGCAGCTTAAATAGCGGGAGGTTGGGCACCGGGGAGCTGTTTTTT.

The rearrangement joins TRBV23-1 to TRBJ2-5, with D possibly matching TRBD1 (6 bases). TRBV23-1 is an ORF, and what it does is uncertain. Trimming removed 1 base at V and 4 bases at J, with 19 bases between. The CDR3 has 17 residues. For the CDR3, the DNA is TGCGCCAGCAGTCAATGTGGCAGGGCGGTAGGGGGAGAGACCCAGTACTTC. Its translation: CASSQCGRAVGGETQYF.

The chain employs TRBV11-1 and TRBJ1-2; D ambiguous. Germline V gene sequence: CDR1 SGHAT, CDR2 FQDESV (reference sequence). The CDR3 covers 14 residues. The ends were cut back, 2 bases at V and 6 bases at J, with 13 bases in the middle. This CDR3 reads CASSLTSTVDGYTF. DNA for the CDR3: TGTGCCAGCAGCTTAACTTCCACGGTGGATGGCTACACCTTC.

This chain links TRBV19 with TRBJ2-7; no reliable D call. The CDR3 is 13 residues long. The V gene's germline CDR1 is LNHDA and CDR2 SQIVND (reference sequence). Deletions cut 3 bases from V and 5 bases from J, with 11 bases between. CDR3 loop: CASSISAYDEQYF. DNA for the CDR3: TGTGCCAGTAGTATCTCAGCGTACGACGAGCAGTACTTC.

The genes are TRBV20-1 and TRBJ2-1; 8 bases map to TRBD1. The CDR3 is made up of 11 amino acids. Germline trimming cut 5 bases from V and 12 bases from J; bases unmatched to any gene: 6. The germline gives CDR1 DFQATT, CDR2 SNEGSKA (reference sequence). CDR3 protein: CSARRGTGQFF. As DNA, the CDR3 is TGCAGTGCTCGAAGGGGGACAGGGCAGTTCTTC.

This sequence joins TRBV30 and TRBJ2-3, with a weak D call TRBD1 (6 bases). The germline V gene has CDR1 GTSNPN and CDR2 SVGIG (reference sequence). The CDR3 length is 14 residues. Trimming took off 3 bases at V and 3 bases at J, with 13 bases between the two ends. The CDR3 sequence is CAWRKVGATDTQYF. CDR3 DNA sequence: TGTGCCTGGAGAAAAGTGGGGGCTACAGATACGCAGTATTTT.

Only one count was recorded for this clone. This rearrangement joins TRBV28 to TRBJ2-3; 14 bases match TRBD2. Trimming at V came to 6 bases and at J to 7 bases, leaving 6 bases not matched to a gene. This CDR3 spans 15 amino acids. Per germline, CDR1 MDHEN and CDR2 SYDVKM. The CDR3 sequence is CASRKGTSGRNTQYF. The CDR3 nucleotides read TGTGCCAGCAGAAAAGGGACTAGCGGGAGAAATACGCAGTATTTT.

The chain employs TRBV9 and TRBJ2-2; D remains ambiguous. Trimming took 0 bases from V and 5 from J, leaving 11 bases between them. Per the germline V gene, CDR1 is SGDLS and CDR2 is YYNGEE. The CDR3 length is 15 residues. This CDR3 reads CASSVDPVRTGELFF. The CDR3 region has the DNA TGTGCCAGCAGCGTAGACCCCGTGAGAACCGGGGAGCTGTTTTTT.

V gene TRBV7-2 combines with J gene TRBJ2-5; either TRBD1 or TRBD2 may fit D (5 bases each). The CDR3 totals 15 residues. Trimming took 4 bases from V and 2 from J, leaving 14 bases between them. Per germline, CDR1 SGHTA and CDR2 FQGNSA. The CDR3 region has the DNA TGTGCCAGCAGCTACCGGGACGGCCGACAAGAGACCCAGTACTTC. Its protein product is CASSYRDGRQETQYF.

As regards this clone: The sample contains more than one DNA sequence encoding this CDR3. This sequence joins TRBV7-2 and TRBJ2-3, with TRBD2 matching 11 bases. After removal of 5 bases from V and 3 bases from J, the junction contained 7 bases not matched to a gene. Germline V lookup: CDR1 SGHTA, CDR2 FQGNSA. This CDR3 has 16 residues. The CDR3, as DNA: TGTGCCAGCAGCCCCCGGGCTAGCGGGAGGACAGATACGCAGTATTTT. Its translation is CASSPRASGRTDTQYF.

This chain connects TRBV6-6 to TRBJ2-1; the match to TRBD1 covers 11 bases. CDR1 MNHNY and CDR2 SVGAGI come from the germline V gene (reference sequence). V lost 10 bases to trimming and J lost 4 bases; unmatched junction nucleotides: 9. This CDR3 comprises 15 residues. The CDR3 nucleotides read TGTGCCACGCTCTCCGGGACAGGGGGGTACAATGAGCAGTTCTTC. This translates into CATLSGTGGYNEQFF.

This chain joins TRBV6-4 and TRBJ2-2; TRBD1 matches 7 bases. CDR3 length: 13 amino acids. In germline, CDR1 is MRHNA, CDR2 SNTAGT. The V segment lost 4 bases and the J segment 7 bases; nucleotides outside the gene matches: 3. The chain's CDR3 is CASSVQGDGELFF. In DNA form, the CDR3 reads TGTGCCAGCAGTGTGCAGGGGGACGGGGAGCTGTTTTTT.

This clone has just one count. The genes are TRBV28 and TRBJ1-1; D is possibly TRBD1 (6 bases). This CDR3 spans 15 amino acids. V was shortened by 7 bases and J by 7 bases, with 22 bases between the two germline ends. Germline CDR1 and CDR2: MDHEN and SYDVKM. The CDR3 nucleotides are TGTGCCAGCACCCGACCGATGACAGGTCGCGATGAAGCTTTCTTT. Protein sequence: CASTRPMTGRDEAFF.

This rearrangement joins TRBV4-1 to TRBJ1-2; D is unclear. CDR3 size: 18 residues. V was cut by 0 bases and J by 2 bases, with 19 bases left in between. CDR1 is MGHRA and CDR2 is YSYEKL in the germline V gene. CDR3 region: CASSQDPRSAFLNYGYTF. The CDR3 DNA is TGCGCCAGCAGCCAAGATCCCAGATCGGCGTTCCTCAACTATGGCTACACCTTC.